These 14 T cell receptor beta chains were all obtained from the same sample, sequenced in a study of Graves' ophthalmopathy and Graves' hyperthyroidism. Investigators amplified TCR beta CDR3 regions from RNA transcripts. An opening RT-PCR round employed HTBI primers and preceded a second-round multiplex PCR. MiXCR, run by TCRdb on the multiplex PCR reads, gives a single entry per CDR3 protein. This sample has hundreds of thousands of distinct CDR3 sequences, with 14% found just once. Sequencing used blood. Receptors were obtained from a woman aged 25 to 45 with Graves' ophthalmopathy.

This clonotype appeared a few times. The genes are TRBV19 and TRBJ2-2, with D maybe TRBD2 (6 bases). V was cut by 6 bases and J by 6 bases, with 17 bases left in between. The V gene's germline CDR1 is LNHDA and CDR2 SQIVND (reference sequence). The CDR3 extends over 15 amino acids. The CDR3 nucleotides are TGTGCCAGTAGACCCGACCTAGCGCGGGCCGGGGAGCTGTTTTTT. It yields the protein CASRPDLARAGELFF.

This clonotype was counted ten times or more. The V call is TRBV19, the J call TRBJ2-5; D is possibly TRBD2 (6 bases). V was trimmed by 3 bases and J by 6 bases, leaving 14 bases between them. Germline CDR1 is LNHDA and CDR2 is SQIVND (reference sequence). This CDR3 region has 14 residues. The CDR3 spells CASSIEGGRKTQYF. DNA for the CDR3: TGTGCCAGTAGTATTGAGGGAGGCAGGAAGACCCAGTACTTC.

This clonotype showed up just a few times. This chain connects TRBV6-4 to TRBJ2-3; D might be TRBD1 (6 bases). Germline assignment: CDR1 MRHNA and CDR2 SNTAGT. CDR3 size: 15 residues. V was clipped by 3 bases and J by 4 bases, with 14 bases between them. This CDR3 reads CASSESLGAADTQYF. The CDR3 nucleotides are TGTGCCAGCAGTGAGTCATTGGGGGCTGCAGATACGCAGTATTTT.

This clonotype was recorded at least ten times. The chain links TRBV4-1 to TRBJ1-3; D uncertain. Looked up from germline, CDR1 is MGHRA and CDR2 is YSYEKL. CDR3 size: 15 residues. The V gene lost 1 base and the J gene lost 3 bases, with 10 bases spanning the gap. CDR3 nucleotides: TGCGCCAGCAGCCAAGGGGAGTTGGGTGGAAACACCATATATTTT. Translated: CASSQGELGGNTIYF.

This clonotype was observed at least ten times. J is TRBJ1-5 and V is TRBV12-3 or TRBV12-4, with D uncertain. The CDR3 contains 17 residues. Between the trimmed V and J ends, which lost 4 bases and 0 bases, there was a span of 16 bases. This CDR3 is CASSSPLRENSNQPQHF. The CDR3 coding sequence is TGTGCCAGCAGTTCCCCTTTGAGGGAGAATAGCAATCAGCCCCAGCATTTT.

There are many counts of this clonotype. The rearrangement links TRBV15 to TRBJ2-7, with TRBD1 matching over 7 bases. The CDR3 spans 13 residues. Germline values: CDR1 LNHNV, CDR2 YYDKDF (reference sequence). V trimming: 6 bases; J trimming: 6 bases; junction bases outside the gene matches: 8. CDR3 sequence (DNA): TGTGCCACCAGGGATAGGGGGCTTGTCGAGCAGTACTTC. Translating gives CATRDRGLVEQYF.

This clonotype was seen a few times. The chain links TRBV6-2 or TRBV6-3 to TRBJ2-7, with 9 positions matching TRBD1. The ends lost 5 bases at V and 3 bases at J; junction bases unmatched: 5. CDR1 and CDR2 from the germline V gene are MNHEY and SVGEGT. CDR3 size: 14 residues. CDR3 region: CASSRRDRVYEQYF. DNA of the CDR3: TGTGCCAGCAGTCGCCGGGACAGGGTCTACGAGCAGTACTTC.

The chain has TRBV28 and TRBJ2-7; 9 bases align to TRBD1. Losses at the gene ends were 5 bases for V and 6 bases for J; bases not matched to a gene: 11. CDR3 length: 15 residues. Germline lookup yields CDR1 MDHEN and CDR2 SYDVKM. CDR3 in DNA: TGTGCCAGCAGTCCTTACAGGGGGCGCATCGGCGAGCAGTACGTC. Translation gives CASSPYRGRIGEQYV.

This clonotype was seen repeatedly, ten times or more. The genes are TRBV6-1 and TRBJ1-1; 7 positions agree with TRBD1. With 6 bases clipped from V and 3 bases from J, the junction kept 10 bases outside the gene matches. Germline V gene data show CDR1 as MNHNS and CDR2 as SASEGT. This CDR3 region has 15 residues. The CDR3 spells CASSVGRGLDTEAFF. The CDR3 coding sequence is TGTGCCAGCAGCGTGGGGAGGGGGCTTGACACTGAAGCTTTCTTT.

This clonotype was recorded at least ten times. J is TRBJ2-5 and V is TRBV7-3, with a weak D call TRBD2 (6 bases). Trimming cost V 5 bases and J 7 bases, with 11 bases left between them. Germline V gene data show CDR1 as SGHTA and CDR2 as FQGTGA. The CDR3 length is 12 residues. CDR3 bases: TGTGCCAGCAGCCTGATGGGGGGGACCCAGTACTTC. Translation gives CASSLMGGTQYF. Full variable domain (remainder filled in from reference TRBV7-3 and TRBJ2-5): GAGVSQTPSNKVTEKGKYVELRCDPISGHTALYWYRQSLGQGPEFLIYFQGTGAADDSGLPNDRFFAVRPEGSVSTLKIQRTERGDSAVYLCASSLMGGTQYFGPGTRLLVL.

V usage is TRBV19 and J usage is TRBJ1-6, with TRBD1 matching 7 bases. With 6 bases clipped from V and 5 bases from J, the junction kept 7 bases outside the gene matches. This CDR3 comprises 15 residues. Germline V lookup: CDR1 LNHDA, CDR2 SQIVND (reference sequence). The CDR3: CASRDPGQHNSPLHF. In DNA form, the CDR3 reads TGTGCCAGTAGGGACCCGGGACAGCATAATTCACCCCTCCACTTT.

Concerning this clonotype itself: The CDR3 end shows no conserved phenylalanine or tryptophan, and so a read error is likely. V gene TRBV12-3 or TRBV12-4 combines with J gene TRBJ1-1; a weak D match, TRBD1 (5 bases). The CDR3 has 11 residues. The CDR3 loop reads CASSQGTEAFY. The DNA of the CDR3 is TGTGCTAGCAGTCAGGGCACTGAAGCTTTCTAT.

To note about this clonotype: With a much larger clone just one base away, this may be a read error. The V gene is TRBV15, the J gene TRBJ1-1, with a possible D match to TRBD1 (5 bases). Trimming pared 0 bases from V and 4 bases from J, leaving 12 bases between. Germline CDR1 LNHNV, CDR2 YYDKDF (reference sequence). The CDR3 is 15 residues long. Here the CDR3 reads CATSRDRRGGTEAFF. CDR3 coding DNA: TGTGCCACCAGCAGAGATCGACGGGGGGGCACTGAAGCTTTCTTT.

The table lists this clonotype with many counts. J is TRBJ2-2 and V is TRBV30; 8 bases line up with TRBD1. Germline V gene data show CDR1 as GTSNPN and CDR2 as SVGIG (reference sequence). Trimming at V came to 2 bases and at J to 5 bases, leaving 7 bases not matched to a gene. The CDR3 runs to 15 residues. The CDR3 sequence: CAWSRRDRSTGELFF. The DNA of the CDR3 is TGTGCCTGGAGTCGGCGGGACAGGTCAACCGGGGAGCTGTTTTTT.